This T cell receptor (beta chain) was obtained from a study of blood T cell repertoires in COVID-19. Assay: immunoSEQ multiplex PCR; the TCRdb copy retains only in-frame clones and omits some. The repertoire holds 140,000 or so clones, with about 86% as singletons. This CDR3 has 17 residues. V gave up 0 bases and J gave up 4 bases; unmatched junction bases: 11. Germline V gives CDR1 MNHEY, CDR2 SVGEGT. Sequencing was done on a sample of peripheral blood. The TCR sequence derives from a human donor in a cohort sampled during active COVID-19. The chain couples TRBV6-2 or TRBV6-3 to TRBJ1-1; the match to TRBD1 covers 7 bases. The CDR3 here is CASSYSIGGGRGTEAFF. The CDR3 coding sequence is TGTGCCAGCAGTTACTCGATCGGAGGGGGCCGGGGCACTGAAGCTTTCTTT.